Listed here is a single TCR beta chain. Using immunoSEQ multiplex PCR, the repertoire was profiled, and TCRdb retains in-frame clones only, with some absent. The table lists some 82,000 clones, 95% to 98% of them singletons, with less than 0.2% in the top ten. V was pared by 3 bases and J by 5 bases, with 16 bases between. Per the germline V gene, CDR1 is SQVTM and CDR2 is ANQGSEA. CDR3 size: 14 residues. This entry belongs to a study of technical replicates of blood from several donors. The V gene is TRBV29-1, the J gene TRBJ1-2, with a weak D call TRBD1 (6 bases). The sequence derives from a human donor in good health. The sequenced material came from T cells isolated from PBMCs. CDR3 sequence reads: CSVDVGGRIYGYTF. CDR3 sequence (DNA): TGCAGCGTTGACGTGGGGGGGCGCATTTATGGCTACACCTTC.